This T cell receptor beta chain emerged from a study of blood T cell repertoires in COVID-19. Study details: PBMCs, B-cell-depleted T cells, or T cells were the source of the cDNA or gDNA that made up the material.

Germline V gene lookup returns CDR1 MNHEY and CDR2 SVGAGI. V lost 6 bases and J 6 bases, leaving 12 bases between the germline ends. CDR3 size: 13 residues. Source study methods: Researchers report that nucleated cell counts were estimated from reference gene primer amplification. Only in-frame clones appear in the TCRdb table, and some are missing; sequencing was by immunoSEQ multiplex PCR. V and J calls and clone size follow that table, whereas D and trimming were derived from the DNA. The sample records 250,000 to 300,000 clones, 84% being singletons. Sequencing was performed on peripheral blood. This chain uses TRBV6-5 with TRBJ2-1, with D tentatively TRBD1 (6 bases). This clonotype originated in a man aged 55 to 69 with acute or convalescent COVID-19. In DNA form, the CDR3 reads TGTGCCAGCAGGGGGACAAATATCAATGAGCAGTTCTTC. It is translated as CASRGTNINEQFF.